Listed below are T cell receptor beta chains from one sample, sequenced in a study of blood T cell repertoires in COVID-19. The protocol was immunoSEQ multiplex PCR, while the TCRdb copy is restricted to in-frame clones and leaves out a portion. The sample records hundreds of thousands of clones, 80% to 90% being singletons. The sample was peripheral blood. The source of these receptors is a man between 18 and 29 years old with COVID-19, enrolled during active disease. Both conserved end residues are part of each CDR3. Each record gives: V gene, J gene, CDR3 protein.

TRBV3-1/TRBV3-2	TRBJ2-1	CAAAGRAYNEQFF
TRBV19	TRBJ1-1	CASSIRLTGVNTEAFF
TRBV27	TRBJ2-2	CASSPESGTGELFF
TRBV3-1/TRBV3-2	TRBJ1-4	CASSQAVWDSEKLFF
TRBV19	TRBJ2-3	CASSRADTQYF
TRBV4-1	TRBJ2-2	CASSQEGGFNGELFF
TRBV5-8	TRBJ1-1	CASSLGQGSTEAFF
TRBV6-5	TRBJ2-3	CASSDRETDTQYF
TRBV9	TRBJ2-2	CASSVVGQGHGELFF
TRBV10-3	TRBJ1-2	CAISEWTGAQANYGYTF
TRBV2	TRBJ1-5	CASSTGTYNQPQHF
TRBV2	TRBJ2-2	CAIMGTENTGELFF
TRBV27	TRBJ2-3	CASSGTGPTDTQYF
TRBV14	TRBJ1-2	CASSAGSVNGYTF
TRBV15	TRBJ1-6	CATSRDYFGSPLHF
TRBV6-2/TRBV6-3	TRBJ1-5	CASSRDRDHQPQHF
TRBV11-3	TRBJ2-2	CASEDRDFYTGELFF
TRBV19	TRBJ1-1	CASSRQYTEAFF
TRBV6-5	TRBJ2-3	CASSYGRGRPTDTQYF
TRBV30	TRBJ1-2	CAWMALYGYTF
TRBV6-6	TRBJ2-1	CASSPQAANRFNEQFF
TRBV15	TRBJ2-7	CATSRVPRGNYEQYF
TRBV6-5	TRBJ1-4	CASRVQGGQEKLFF
TRBV3-1/TRBV3-2	TRBJ2-5	CASSQVGTGGHGTQYF
TRBV6-1	TRBJ2-1	CASSERLAGAGDEQFF
TRBV5-5	TRBJ2-7	CASSFEPLSEQYF
TRBV2	TRBJ1-1	CASHFSNTEAFF
TRBV4-2	TRBJ2-2	CASSQGEGVSNTGELFF
TRBV7-9	TRBJ2-7	CASSLQGADEQYF
TRBV5-4	TRBJ2-7	CASSLDRGGSEQYF
TRBV6-2/TRBV6-3	TRBJ2-7	CASSYRLGTSGSRSEQYF
TRBV4-1	TRBJ2-2	CASSQRDRGYTGELFF
TRBV10-3	TRBJ1-2	CAISEGAGNGYGYTF
TRBV2	TRBJ2-1	CASQREFEGEQFF
TRBV15	TRBJ1-1	CATSRVRGMGQNTEAFF
TRBV27	TRBJ1-5	CASTRDSYQPQHF